These 23 T cell receptor beta chains share one sample of origin, sequenced in a study of radiotherapy plus CTLA-4 blockade in lung cancer. Sequencing used immunoSEQ multiplex PCR; TCRdb keeps in-frame clones, though not all of them. Of 120,000 or so clones detected, just under 80% appear once; the ten largest clones hold 4.5% to 5.5%. This sample comprised peripheral blood, obtained from a patient treated with radiotherapy plus ipilimumab. All receptors come from a human donor with non-small cell lung cancer who had a partial response to radiotherapy plus ipilimumab.

The chain couples TRBV7-8 to TRBJ2-7, with 7 bases aligning to TRBD2. The germline V gene encodes CDR1 SGHVS and CDR2 FQNEAQ. The CDR3 contains 16 residues. The J segment lost 2 bases and the V segment lost 1 base, leaving 8 bases of the junction unmatched. DNA of the CDR3: TGTGCCAGCAGCTTAGGAGGTAGCGGGTTACCCTACGAGCAGTACTTC. It translates to CASSLGGSGLPYEQYF.

The V call is TRBV28, the J call TRBJ2-7, with unresolved D. This CDR3 comprises 13 residues. Germline CDR1 MDHEN, CDR2 SYDVKM. Trimming pared 6 bases from V and 3 bases from J, leaving 12 bases between. The CDR3 DNA is TGTGCCAGCAGGAACTCTGGGCGCTACGAGCAGTACTTC. Translation: CASRNSGRYEQYF. Full variable domain (rest looked up from reference TRBV28 and TRBJ2-7): DVKVTQSSRYLVKRTGEKVFLECVQDMDHENMFWYRQDPGLGLRLIYFSYDVKMKEKGDIPEGYSVSREKKERFSLILESASTNQTSMYLCASRNSGRYEQYFGPGTRLTVT.

V usage is TRBV2 and J usage is TRBJ2-6; 7 nucleotides agree with TRBD1. Germline V gene data show CDR1 as SNHLY and CDR2 as FYNNEI. The CDR3 has 14 residues. The ends lost 8 bases at V and 2 bases at J; junction bases unmatched: 3. As DNA, the CDR3 is TGTGCCAGCCAAGACAGGGCTGGGGCCAACGTCCTGACTTTC. Translating it yields CASQDRAGANVLTF. The full variable domain, completed using reference TRBV2 and TRBJ2-6, is EPEVTQTPSHQVTQMGQEVILRCVPISNHLYFYWYRQILGQKVEFLVSFYNNEISEKSEIFDDQFSVERPDGSNFTLKIRSTKLEDSAMYFCASQDRAGANVLTFGAGSRLTVL.

A single count supports this clone. This chain connects TRBV14 to TRBJ1-2; D unresolved. Germline V gene sequence: CDR1 SGHDN, CDR2 FVKESK. With 0 bases removed from V and 1 base from J, the gap between germline ends came to 3 bases. This CDR3 comprises 13 residues. The DNA of the CDR3 is TGTGCCAGCAGCCAAGACATTAACTATGGCTACACCTTC. Its protein product is CASSQDINYGYTF.

This chain joins TRBV27 and TRBJ2-2, with no clear D. Trimming left V 0 bases short and J 0 bases short, with 5 bases between. Germline assignment: CDR1 MNHEY and CDR2 SMNVEV (reference sequence). CDR3 size: 15 residues. CDR3 protein: CASSLSRPNTGELFF. CDR3 DNA: TGTGCCAGCAGTTTATCCAGGCCGAACACCGGGGAGCTGTTTTTT.

This clone was counted a single time. The CDR3 region is CASSLGGGPGANVLTF. The CDR3, as DNA: TGTGCCAGCAGCTTGGGTGGTGGGCCCGGGGCCAACGTCCTGACTTTC. V and J are TRBV5-4 and TRBJ2-6, with unresolved D. The V gene lost 0 bases and the J gene lost 4 bases, with 11 bases spanning the gap. CDR3 length: 16 residues. Germline CDR1 and CDR2: SGHNT and YYREEE (reference sequence).

This chain joins TRBV6-1 and TRBJ2-7; D is possibly TRBD2 (5 bases). V lost 7 bases to trimming and J lost 3 bases, with 13 bases between them. Germline V gene data show CDR1 as MNHNS and CDR2 as SASEGT. The CDR3 length is 13 residues. CDR3 amino acids: CASNPAANYEQYF. CDR3 sequence (DNA): TGTGCCAGCAACCCAGCGGCGAACTACGAGCAGTACTTC.

This clone has a handful of counts. The V and J genes are TRBV5-1 and TRBJ2-7, with D perhaps TRBD1 (6 bases). CDR1 is SGHRS, CDR2 YFSETQ, per germline. CDR3 length equals 13 residues. V was shortened by 3 bases and J by 7 bases, with 14 bases between the two germline ends. The CDR3 DNA follows: TGCGCCAGCAGCTCCACAGGGTTGGGGGAGCAGTACTTC. Amino acid sequence: CASSSTGLGEQYF.

The chain joins TRBV6-5 to TRBJ1-2; D might be TRBD1 (6 bases). Germline V gene data show CDR1 as MNHEY and CDR2 as SVGAGI. The CDR3 is 14 amino acids. V was pared by 7 bases and J by 6 bases, with 18 bases between. As DNA, the CDR3 is TGTGCCAGCACCCCGCGGGGGGCCCGAGATGGCTACACCTTC. Encoded protein: CASTPRGARDGYTF.

V gene TRBV6-6 combines with J gene TRBJ2-7; 7 bases match TRBD1. Germline V gene sequence: CDR1 MNHNY, CDR2 SVGAGI (reference sequence). V lost 6 bases and J lost 2; bases outside the gene matches: 10. The CDR3 spans 15 residues. The CDR3 DNA sequence: TGTGCCAGCAGCCAAACAGGGGCGCCAACCTACGAGCAGTACTTC. This encodes CASSQTGAPTYEQYF.

The CDR3 reads CATSRDRLAGVPDTQYF. CDR3 bases: TGTGCCACCAGCAGAGATCGGCTAGCGGGAGTACCAGATACGCAGTATTTT. V is TRBV15 and J is TRBJ2-3; 10 nucleotides line up with TRBD2. The junction had 7 bases not matched to a gene; V was cut back by 0 bases and J by 4 bases. This CDR3 is built from 17 residues. CDR1 is LNHNV and CDR2 is YYDKDF in the germline V gene (reference sequence).

The chain couples TRBV7-6 to TRBJ2-5; 8 positions agree with TRBD1. There are 15 residues in the CDR3. CDR1 SGHVS and CDR2 FNYEAQ come from the germline V gene. The trim removed 5 bases at V and 4 bases at J, leaving 9 bases unmatched. In DNA form, the CDR3 reads TGTGCCAGCAGCGCCACAGGGGGGAACGGAGAGACCCAGTACTTC. This encodes CASSATGGNGETQYF.

The chain links TRBV7-9 to TRBJ1-2; a possible D gene is TRBD1 (5 bases). The CDR3 runs 14 residues. V was shortened by 5 bases and J by 10 bases, with 20 bases between the two germline ends. The germline gives CDR1 SEHNR, CDR2 FQNEAQ (reference sequence). This CDR3 is CASSPAQELKAYTF. CDR3 in DNA: TGTGCCAGCAGCCCTGCACAGGAGTTGAAGGCCTACACCTTC.

The gene calls are TRBV5-1 and TRBJ1-1; TRBD1 agrees at 8 bases. The V segment lost 4 bases and the J segment 9 bases; nucleotides outside the gene matches: 2. Germline V gene data show CDR1 as SGHRS and CDR2 as YFSETQ. There are 11 residues in the CDR3. The CDR3 spells CASSPGGQAFF. CDR3 coding DNA: TGCGCCAGCAGCCCAGGGGGCCAAGCTTTCTTT.

V and J are TRBV7-9 and TRBJ2-7; 8 bases fit TRBD2. CDR1 is SEHNR and CDR2 is FQNEAQ in the germline V gene (reference sequence). This CDR3 is built from 14 residues. The ends lost 2 bases at V and 7 bases at J; junction bases unmatched: 7. CDR3 nucleotide sequence: TGTGCCAGCAGCTTAAACGGGGGGGCTGGAGAGCAGTACGTC. Residues: CASSLNGGAGEQYV.

The chain couples TRBV6-5 to TRBJ1-1, with 8 bases lining up with TRBD1. Germline V gene data show CDR1 as MNHEY and CDR2 as SVGAGI. This CDR3 has 12 amino acids. Unmatched junction bases numbered 4, after V lost 5 bases and J lost 8 bases. The CDR3 reads CASSPGQEEAFF. The CDR3 coding sequence is TGTGCCAGCAGTCCGGGACAGGAGGAAGCTTTCTTT.

This clone appeared a single time. The rearrangement uses TRBV5-1 and TRBJ1-3, with D possibly TRBD1 on 5 matching bases. Germline V gives CDR1 SGHRS, CDR2 YFSETQ. V shed 0 bases and J shed 1 base, with 11 bases lying between them. The CDR3 is 16 amino acids. This CDR3 reads CASSLVGGGSGNTIYF. DNA of the CDR3: TGCGCCAGCAGCTTGGTGGGGGGAGGATCTGGAAACACCATATATTTT.

V and J are TRBV27 and TRBJ2-2; D not certain. Trimming shortened V by 8 bases and J by 0 bases, and 13 bases separated the two germline ends. The CDR3 consists of 15 residues. In germline, CDR1 is MNHEY, CDR2 SMNVEV (reference sequence). The CDR3 spells CASCGPFANTGELFF. In nucleotides, the CDR3 is TGTGCCAGCTGTGGCCCCTTCGCGAACACCGGGGAGCTGTTTTTT.

The rearrangement links TRBV5-4 to TRBJ1-2, with 12 bases identical to TRBD1. The germline V gene encodes CDR1 SGHNT and CDR2 YYREEE (reference sequence). The CDR3 consists of 16 residues. V shed 3 bases, J shed 7 bases, and the junction held 10 bases outside the gene matches. This chain's CDR3 is CASSSGTGGAIGGYTF. The CDR3 coding sequence is TGTGCCAGCAGCTCCGGGACAGGGGGCGCCATAGGTGGCTACACCTTC.

With regard to this clone: A read error may account for a junction end that differs from germline. The rearrangement uses TRBV7-7 and TRBJ2-5; D possibly corresponds to TRBD2 (6 bases). This CDR3 comprises 15 residues. CDR1 and CDR2 from the germline V gene are SSHAT and FNYEAQ (reference sequence). The CDR3 spells CASSSGTHETETQYF. The CDR3 DNA sequence: TGTGCTAGCAGCTCGGGGACTCACGAGACGGAGACCCAGTACTTC. The full variable domain, completed using reference TRBV7-7 and TRBJ2-5, is GAGVSQSPRYKVTKRGQDVTLRCDPISSHATLYWYQQALGQGPEFLTYFNYEAQPDKSGLPSDRFSAERPEGSISTLTIQRTEQRDSAMYRCASSSGTHETETQYFGPGTRLLVL.

The chain links TRBV9 to TRBJ1-1; 8 bases fit TRBD1. Trimming cost V 4 bases and J 4 bases; bases outside gene matches: 6. This CDR3 region has 14 residues. Germline V CDR1 and CDR2: SGDLS, YYNGEE. The CDR3 is CASSIRQGSTEAFF. Here the CDR3 DNA reads TGTGCCAGCAGCATCCGACAGGGGTCCACTGAAGCTTTCTTT.

The J gene is TRBJ2-2, the V gene TRBV5-7; D perhaps matches TRBD1 (6 bases). TRBV5-7 is marked as an open reading frame, function uncertain. V was pared by 4 bases and J by 3 bases, with 13 bases between. CDR3 length: 15 amino acids. CDR3 bases: TGTGCCAGCAGCCAGACAGGTGCGGACACCGGGGAGCTGTTTTTT. Translating it yields CASSQTGADTGELFF.

DNA of the CDR3: TGCGCCAGCAGCTTGCTCGGCGCGGGAGGCACAGATACGCAGTATTTT. Translating gives CASSLLGAGGTDTQYF. This chain joins TRBV5-1 and TRBJ2-3; TRBD2 matches at 7 bases. The CDR3 is 16 amino acids. V shed 1 base, J shed 1 base, and the junction held 6 bases outside the gene matches. Per germline, CDR1 SGHRS and CDR2 YFSETQ.